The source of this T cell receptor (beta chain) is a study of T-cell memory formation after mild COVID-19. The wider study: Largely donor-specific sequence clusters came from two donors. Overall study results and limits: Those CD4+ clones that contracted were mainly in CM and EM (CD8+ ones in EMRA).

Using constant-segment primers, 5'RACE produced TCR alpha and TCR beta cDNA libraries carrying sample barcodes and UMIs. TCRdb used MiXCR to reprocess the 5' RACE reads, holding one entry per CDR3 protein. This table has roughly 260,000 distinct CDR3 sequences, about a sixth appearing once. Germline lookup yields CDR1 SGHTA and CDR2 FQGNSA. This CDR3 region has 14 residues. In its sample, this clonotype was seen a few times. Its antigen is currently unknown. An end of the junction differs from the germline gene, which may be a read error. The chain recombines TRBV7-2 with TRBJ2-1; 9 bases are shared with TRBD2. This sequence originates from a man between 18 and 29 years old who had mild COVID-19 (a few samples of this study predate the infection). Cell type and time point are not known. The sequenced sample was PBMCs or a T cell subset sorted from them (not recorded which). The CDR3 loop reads CASSSSGLAWVQLF. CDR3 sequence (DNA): TGTGCCAGCAGCTCCTCCGGACTAGCGTGGGTTCAACTCTTC. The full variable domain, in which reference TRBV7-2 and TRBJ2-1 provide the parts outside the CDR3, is GAGVSQSPSNKVTEKGKDVELRCDPISGHTALYWYRQSLGQGLEFLIYFQGNSAPDKSGLPSDRFSAERTGGSVSTLTIQRTQQEDSAVYLCASSSSGLAWVQLFGPGTRLTVL.